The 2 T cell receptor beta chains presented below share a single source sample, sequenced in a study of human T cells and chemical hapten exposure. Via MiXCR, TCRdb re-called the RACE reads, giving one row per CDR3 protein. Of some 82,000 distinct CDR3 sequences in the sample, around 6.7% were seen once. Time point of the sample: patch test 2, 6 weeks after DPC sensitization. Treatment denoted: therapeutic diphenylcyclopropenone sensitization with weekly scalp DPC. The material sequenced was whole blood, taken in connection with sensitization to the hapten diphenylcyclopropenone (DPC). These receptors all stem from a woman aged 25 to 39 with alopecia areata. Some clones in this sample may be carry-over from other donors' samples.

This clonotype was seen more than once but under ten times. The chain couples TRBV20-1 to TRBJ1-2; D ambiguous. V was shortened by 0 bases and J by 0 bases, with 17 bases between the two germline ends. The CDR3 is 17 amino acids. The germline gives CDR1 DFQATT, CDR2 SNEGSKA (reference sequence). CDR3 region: CSARDGRHSSSNYGYTF. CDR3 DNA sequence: TGCAGTGCTAGAGATGGGAGACACTCCTCCTCTAACTATGGCTACACCTTC.

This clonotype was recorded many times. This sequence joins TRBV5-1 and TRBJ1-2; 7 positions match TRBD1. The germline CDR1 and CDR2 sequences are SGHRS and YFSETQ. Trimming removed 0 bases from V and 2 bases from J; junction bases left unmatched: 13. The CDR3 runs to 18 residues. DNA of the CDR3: TGCGCCAGCAGCTTGGCCCCGACAGGGCAGTACATCAACTATGGCTACACCTTC. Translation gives CASSLAPTGQYINYGYTF.